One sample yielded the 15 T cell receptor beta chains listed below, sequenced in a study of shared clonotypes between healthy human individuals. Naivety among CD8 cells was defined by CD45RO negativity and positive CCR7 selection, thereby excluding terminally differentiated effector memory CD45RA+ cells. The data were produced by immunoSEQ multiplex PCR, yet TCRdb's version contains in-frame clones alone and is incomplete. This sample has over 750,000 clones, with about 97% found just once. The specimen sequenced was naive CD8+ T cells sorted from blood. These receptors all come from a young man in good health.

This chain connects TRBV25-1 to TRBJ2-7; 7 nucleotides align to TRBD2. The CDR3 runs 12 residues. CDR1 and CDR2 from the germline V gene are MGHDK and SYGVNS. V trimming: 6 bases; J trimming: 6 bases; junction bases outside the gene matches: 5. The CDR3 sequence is CASRGGWTEQYF. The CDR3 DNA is TGTGCCAGCAGGGGGGGGTGGACCGAGCAGTACTTC.

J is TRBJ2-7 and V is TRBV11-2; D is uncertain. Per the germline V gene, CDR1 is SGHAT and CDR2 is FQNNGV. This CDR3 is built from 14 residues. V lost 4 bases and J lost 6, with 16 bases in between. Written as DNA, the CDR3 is TGTGCCAGCAGCTCCCCGCTAACGGGCTCCGAGCAGTACTTC. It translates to CASSSPLTGSEQYF.

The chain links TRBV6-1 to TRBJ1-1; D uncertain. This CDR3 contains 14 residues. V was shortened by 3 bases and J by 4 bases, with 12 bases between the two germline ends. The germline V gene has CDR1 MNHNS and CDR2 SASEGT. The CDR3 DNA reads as TGTGCCAGCAGTGAGTCGTTATCAGGCACTGAAGCTTTCTTT. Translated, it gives CASSESLSGTEAFF.

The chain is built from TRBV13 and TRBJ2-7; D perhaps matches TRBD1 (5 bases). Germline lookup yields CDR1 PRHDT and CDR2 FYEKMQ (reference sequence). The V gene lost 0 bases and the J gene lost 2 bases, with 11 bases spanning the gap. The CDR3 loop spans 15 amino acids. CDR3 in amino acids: CASSLGTGWTYEQYF. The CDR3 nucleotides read TGTGCCAGCAGCTTAGGAACAGGTTGGACCTACGAGCAGTACTTC. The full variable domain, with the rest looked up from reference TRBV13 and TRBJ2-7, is AAGVIQSPRHLIKEKRETATLKCYPIPRHDTVYWYQQGPGQDPQFLISFYEKMQSDKGSIPDRFSAQQFSDYHSELNMSSLELGDSALYFCASSLGTGWTYEQYFGPGTRLTVT.

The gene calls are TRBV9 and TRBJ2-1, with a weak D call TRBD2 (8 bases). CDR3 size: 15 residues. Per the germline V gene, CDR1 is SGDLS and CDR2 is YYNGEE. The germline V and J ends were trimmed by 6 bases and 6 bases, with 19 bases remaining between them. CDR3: CASTEGAGGANEQFF. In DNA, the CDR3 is TGTGCCAGCACCGAGGGGGCGGGAGGAGCCAATGAGCAGTTCTTC.

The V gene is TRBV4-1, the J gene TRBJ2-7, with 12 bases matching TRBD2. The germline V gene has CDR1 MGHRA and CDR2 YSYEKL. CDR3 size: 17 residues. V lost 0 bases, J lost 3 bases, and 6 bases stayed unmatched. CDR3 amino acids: CASSQDQGGLAGYEQYF. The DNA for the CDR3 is TGCGCCAGCAGCCAAGATCAGGGGGGACTAGCGGGCTACGAGCAGTACTTC.

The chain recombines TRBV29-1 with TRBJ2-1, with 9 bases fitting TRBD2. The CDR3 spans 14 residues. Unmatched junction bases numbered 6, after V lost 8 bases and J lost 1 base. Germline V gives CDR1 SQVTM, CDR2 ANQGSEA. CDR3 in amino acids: CSISSGNSYNEQFF. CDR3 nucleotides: TGCAGCATCTCTAGCGGGAATTCCTACAATGAGCAGTTCTTC.

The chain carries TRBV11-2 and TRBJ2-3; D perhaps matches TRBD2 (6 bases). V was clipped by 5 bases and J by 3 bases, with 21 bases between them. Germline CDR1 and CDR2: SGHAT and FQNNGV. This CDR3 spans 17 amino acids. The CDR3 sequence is CASSPHWRGGKTDTQYF. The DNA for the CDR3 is TGTGCCAGCAGCCCCCACTGGCGGGGAGGAAAGACAGATACGCAGTATTTT. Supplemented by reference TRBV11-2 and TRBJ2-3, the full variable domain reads EAGVAQSPRYKIIEKRQSVAFWCNPISGHATLYWYQQILGQGPKLLIQFQNNGVVDDSQLPKDRFSAERLKGVDSTLKIQPAKLEDSAVYLCASSPHWRGGKTDTQYFGPGTRLTVL.

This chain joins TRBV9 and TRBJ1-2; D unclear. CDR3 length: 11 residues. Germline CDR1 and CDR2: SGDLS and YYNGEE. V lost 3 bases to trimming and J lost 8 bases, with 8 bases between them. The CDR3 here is CASSAVLGYTF. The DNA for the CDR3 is TGTGCCAGCAGCGCCGTATTGGGCTACACCTTC. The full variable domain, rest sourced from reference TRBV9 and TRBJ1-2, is DSGVTQTPKHLITATGQRVTLRCSPRSGDLSVYWYQQSLDQGLQFLIQYYNGEERAKGNILERFSAQQFPDLHSELNLSSLELGDSALYFCASSAVLGYTFGSGTRLTVV.

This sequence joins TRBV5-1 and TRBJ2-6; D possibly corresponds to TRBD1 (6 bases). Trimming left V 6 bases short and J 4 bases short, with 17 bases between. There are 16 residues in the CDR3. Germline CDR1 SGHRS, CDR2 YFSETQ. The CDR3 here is CASTEPTGYGANVLTF. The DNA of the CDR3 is TGCGCCAGCACAGAGCCCACAGGGTACGGGGCCAACGTCCTGACTTTC.

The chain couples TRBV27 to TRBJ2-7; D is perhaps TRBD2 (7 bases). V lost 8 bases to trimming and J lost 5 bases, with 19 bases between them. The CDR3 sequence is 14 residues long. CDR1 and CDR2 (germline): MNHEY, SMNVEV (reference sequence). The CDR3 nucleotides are TGTGCCAGCCAACGGGGGGCGGGTATTGACGAGCAGTACTTC. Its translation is CASQRGAGIDEQYF.

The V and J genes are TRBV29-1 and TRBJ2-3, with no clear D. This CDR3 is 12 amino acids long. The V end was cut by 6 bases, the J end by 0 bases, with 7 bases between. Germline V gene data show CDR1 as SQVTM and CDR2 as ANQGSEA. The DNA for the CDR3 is TGCAGCGTCCCCCCTAGCACAGATACGCAGTATTTT. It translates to CSVPPSTDTQYF.

This CDR3 is CASSVGSSEGYGYTF. Written as DNA, the CDR3 is TGTGCCAGCAGCGTAGGCAGCTCGGAGGGCTATGGCTACACCTTC. V gene TRBV9 combines with J gene TRBJ1-2; D gene unclear. The CDR3 is 15 residues long. CDR1 SGDLS and CDR2 YYNGEE come from the germline V gene. V was cut by 0 bases and J by 4 bases, with 13 bases left in between. The full variable domain, completed using reference TRBV9 and TRBJ1-2, is DSGVTQTPKHLITATGQRVTLRCSPRSGDLSVYWYQQSLDQGLQFLIQYYNGEERAKGNILERFSAQQFPDLHSELNLSSLELGDSALYFCASSVGSSEGYGYTFGSGTRLTVV.

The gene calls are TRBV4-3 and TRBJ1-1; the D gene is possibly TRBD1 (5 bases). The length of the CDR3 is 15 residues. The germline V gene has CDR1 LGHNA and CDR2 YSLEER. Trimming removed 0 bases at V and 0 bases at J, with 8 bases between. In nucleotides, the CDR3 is TGCGCCAGCAGCCAAGAGGGGGTCATGAACACTGAAGCTTTCTTT. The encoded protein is CASSQEGVMNTEAFF.

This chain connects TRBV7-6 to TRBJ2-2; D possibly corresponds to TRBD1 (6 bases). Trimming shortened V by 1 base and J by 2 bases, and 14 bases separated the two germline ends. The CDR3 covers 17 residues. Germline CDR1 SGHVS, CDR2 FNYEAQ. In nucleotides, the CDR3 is TGTGCCAGCAGCTTAGTACGGGGACAAGTCAACACCGGGGAGCTGTTTTTT. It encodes CASSLVRGQVNTGELFF.